This TCR beta chain was identified during a study of cytomegalovirus exposure and HLA in healthy donors (dated by TCRdb to 2015 to 2018). At the level of the whole study: An earlier analysis of several hundred of the donors reported 276 Gb of sequence data and about 120 million unique TCR beta sequences obtained from approximately 180 million T cells. Besides the first cohort of 550 to 750 subjects, a separate validation cohort made up of 120 different subjects was used. An earlier analysis of 500 to 650 of the donors applied high-throughput TCR beta sequencing to assess whether each TCR beta V gene segment acted as functional or pseudogenic. Both class I and class II loci were covered by HLA typing, at four-digit resolution. Four or five DR-DQ haplotypes were handled as single units for association and clustering because linkage in the cohort was strong. In the later analysis, no new phenotypic data were used to find candidate immune exposures; instead, reliance was placed on TCR beta sequences and their occurrence across donors. Donor age, sex, ethnicity and CMV serostatus were compiled together with the repertoire data. The aim of the study was to test whether cataloging public T cell receptors could identify signatures of past pathogen exposure. Among 300 to 450 genotyped donors of the cohort, an average of about 240,000 unique TCR beta nucleotide sequences were sequenced per donor, roughly 18% of them non-productive. The study combined high-throughput TCR immunosequencing, statistical association of individual TCRs with disease status, and machine learning to predict cytomegalovirus infection status. Typing coverage varied by locus: about 629-640 donors for A, B, C, DRB1 and DQB1; approximately 500 for DQA1; some 610 for DPA1; approximately 490 for DPB1. All discovery cohort repertoires had been generated using a single sequencing platform. The study profiled the T cell repertoires of 500 to 800 subjects by immunosequencing and related them to cytomegalovirus serostatus. A later genetic analysis took genome-wide SNP genotypes for about three fifths of the 666 donors and used that subset as a discovery cohort. Of the roughly 420 genotyped donors, 65% to 90% were placed in the genetic ancestry cluster associated with self-reported Caucasian donors. An early release that covered about 600 HLA-typed donors contained approximately 300 gigabases of sequencing data and approximately 85 million unique TCR sequences. A later analysis re-examined previously published TCR beta repertoires from several hundred donors and added high-resolution HLA genotyping to investigate patterns of TCR occurrence. Beyond this particular receptor, the publication reports: In a later analysis, HLA-associated TCR beta chains showed more clonal expansion and lower generation probabilities than non-associated chains that were equally common. Linkage disequilibrium might explain the correlated functional status among segregating V segments, but an unknown experimental factor could not be ruled out. Roughly uniform sequencing depth across donors was assumed in presence/absence analyses, although this assumption may not hold. Because HLA typing was unavailable for some donors at each locus, only the typed subset was used in association tests. In both the original and validation cohorts, the classifier was reported to diagnose cytomegalovirus status with high specificity and sensitivity. Most TCR sequences were seen in very few donors, while some public TCRs were found in many individuals. In a later genetic analysis, a missense DCLRE1C variant was associated with V-gene and J-gene trimming of TCR beta chains, and the association was replicated in an independent cohort. A total of roughly 160 TCR beta chains were listed by the study as associated with cytomegalovirus. The only immune exposure information available for the cohort was CMV serostatus. A later genetic analysis reported fewer N-insertions in productive TCRs among donors in an Asian-associated ancestry cluster than the roughly 720-donor mean. The authors suggested that the approach could potentially be generalized to other disease states and immunological phenotypes. Strong co-occurrence of HLA alleles, especially DR and DQ, made assigning TCR associations to individual alleles difficult. A further reported finding was that TCR beta sequences accurately predicted the HLA-A and HLA-B alleles for most subjects in the first cohort. The sequencing pipeline was judged likely to have produced a cluster of highly shared sequence variants as a technical artifact. A later analysis associated around 16,000 TCR beta sequences with specific HLA alleles at a false discovery rate of 0.05. Only TCR beta chains were sequenced in this cohort, and the absence of alpha or paired-chain data limited detectable features. Because counts were too low, fewer than 20 rarely observed V segments, including chromosome 9 orphons, were excluded from the earlier analysis of 587 of the donors. In a later analysis, the rate of TCR association differed among HLA loci, with DRB1 alleles having the most associated TCRs and HLA-C alleles having the fewest. In vitro tests confirmed that a few of the cytomegalovirus-associated TCR beta chains recognize cytomegalovirus antigens. In a later analysis, several top co-occurrence clusters were reported to appear linked to parvovirus B19, influenza, CMV and Epstein-Barr virus. In an earlier analysis of about 540 of the donors, most TCR beta V segments were observed in productive rearrangements about 87% or about 30% of the time, broadly matching IMGT annotations. According to a later analysis, most CMV-associated TCR beta chains appeared to be HLA-restricted, and the HLA associations seemed to be driven largely by CMV exposure.

Receptors were amplified or captured by the immunoSEQ multiplex PCR assay. The multiplex PCR relied on a mix of 60 forward primers for TCR Vbeta segments and 13 reverse primers for TCR Jbeta segments. The CDR3 region of rearranged TCR beta genes was amplified from genomic DNA by a multiplex PCR assay. Amplified TCR beta libraries were sequenced as 87-base-pair reads on the Illumina HiSeq System. The paper's data handling went like this. In a later analysis, tens of millions of unique TCR beta chains were counted across the roughly 670 repertoires, and roughly 9.9 million of these chains were shared by at least two donors. Raw reads were error-corrected and collapsed into unique sequences with a nearest-neighbor algorithm that merged closely related sequences to remove PCR and sequencing errors. Alignment of CDR3 sequences to IMGT reference sequences was used to assign V, D and J gene segments. For a sequence to be retained, at least a six-nucleotide match to both a V gene segment and a J gene segment was required. Rearrangements were called productive when the CDR3 lacked stop codons and stayed in frame with V and J; all others were non-productive. Following IMGT convention, CDR3 was defined as the stretch from the second conserved V-encoded cysteine up to the conserved J-encoded phenylalanine. Sequences without an unambiguous match to a single V gene segment were excluded from the earlier analysis of several hundred of the donors. In an earlier analysis of roughly 500 of the donors, V segments were called functional above 56.7% productive rearrangements and were called segregating when the between-donor standard deviation exceeded 5%. A statistical classification framework was built for diagnosing cytomegalovirus status from the catalog of TCR beta chain sequences. V and J gene assignment, in a later analysis, came from comparing TCR nucleotide sequences with IMGT/GENE-DB human TR gene sequences. The TCRdist pipeline was used in a later analysis to assign CDR3 sequences and most-parsimonious VDJ recombination scenarios. In a later analysis, each TCR beta chain was defined by its CDR3 amino acid sequence together with its V-gene family, and reads lacking a unique V-gene family were excluded. To address suspected cross-contamination and a sequencing artifact, a later analysis removed under 600 highly shared, low-generation-probability nucleotide sequences. A later analysis calculated a clonal expansion index for each public chain from normalized within-repertoire ranks of inferred template counts. Generation probabilities in a later analysis came from a VDJ recombination model fitted to out-of-frame rearrangements, and those results were checked against IGoR. In a later analysis, TCR-TCR, TCR-HLA and TCR-CMV co-occurrence was scored with hypergeometric tests, and a repertoire-size bias correction was applied to TCR pairs. To estimate false discovery rates, a later analysis permuted the HLA or CMV assignments 20 times. In a later analysis, co-occurring TCRs were grouped with DBSCAN, and TCRdist sequence similarity was added when clustering was performed within HLA-allele-positive subsets. Co-occurrence clustering excluded repertoires with fewer than 30,000 or more than 120,000 public chains, plus five with anomalous nucleotide sharing. Sourced from immuneACCESS, this table was stored by TCRdb with only in-frame sequences that have V and J called. A share of the clones is absent; for the studies checked, an unresolved V gene accounts for under half, and the remainder has no known explanation. D and trimming were read from the DNA, whereas the V and J calls and clone size are those reported in that table. For this sample the table gives about 170,000 clones, of which 65% to 80% were detected only once. Around 3.2% of the sample comes from the top ten.

In total, 600 or so healthy bone marrow donors made up the cohort. Cohort members were all nominally healthy when sampled, although unrecorded immune exposures were likely present. The donor was CMV seropositive and was included in the group of 250 to 300 seropositive cohort members. Every donor gave a peripheral blood sample, and the peripheral blood mononuclear cells from that sample were used for TCR beta sequencing. Genomic DNA was extracted from the blood cell samples with the Qiagen DNeasy Blood Extraction Kit. Concerning this clone itself: Its antigen is not yet known. No quality values exist for individual bases; no much larger clone is one base distant.

This TCR was sampled from a woman between 50 and 59 years old in good health and CMV-seropositive. Material: PBMCs.

For the CDR3, the sequence is CASSDEQAGDFYNEQFF. In nucleotide form, the sequence is TGTGCCAGCAGTGATGAGCAGGCGGGAGACTTCTACAATGAGCAGTTCTTC. Recombination joined TRBV25-1 with TRBJ2-1, with 7 bases aligning to TRBD2. The germline V gene provides CDR1 MGHDK and CDR2 SYGVNS. V and J are trimmed by 3 bases and 3 bases, and the gene matches miss 11 bases of the junction. From the cysteine up to the phenylalanine, the CDR3 has a length of 17 residues. Left in the record is the CDR3 DNA by itself, 51 bases read in frame from the first base.